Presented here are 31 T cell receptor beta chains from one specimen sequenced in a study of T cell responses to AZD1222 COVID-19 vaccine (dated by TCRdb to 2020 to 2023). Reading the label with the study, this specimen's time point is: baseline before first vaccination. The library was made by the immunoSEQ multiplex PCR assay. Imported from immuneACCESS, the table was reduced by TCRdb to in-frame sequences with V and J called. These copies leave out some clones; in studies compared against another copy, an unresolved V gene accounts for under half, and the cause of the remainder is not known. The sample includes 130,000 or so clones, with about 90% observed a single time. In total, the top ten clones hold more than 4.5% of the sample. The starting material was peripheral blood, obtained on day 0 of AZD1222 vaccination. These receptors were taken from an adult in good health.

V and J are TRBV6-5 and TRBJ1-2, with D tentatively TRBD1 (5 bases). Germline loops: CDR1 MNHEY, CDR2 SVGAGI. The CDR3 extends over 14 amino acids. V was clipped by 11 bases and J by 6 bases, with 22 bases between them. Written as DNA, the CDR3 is TGTGCCTTGGGGGGTAGGTCCCTCGGAGATGGCTACACCTTC. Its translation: CALGGRSLGDGYTF.

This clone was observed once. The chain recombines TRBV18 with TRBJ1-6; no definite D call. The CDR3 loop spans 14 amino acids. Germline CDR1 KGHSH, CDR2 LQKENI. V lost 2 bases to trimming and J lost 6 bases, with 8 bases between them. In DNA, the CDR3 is TGTGCCAGCTCACCAGAAAGACTTAATTCACCCCTCCACTTT. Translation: CASSPERLNSPLHF.

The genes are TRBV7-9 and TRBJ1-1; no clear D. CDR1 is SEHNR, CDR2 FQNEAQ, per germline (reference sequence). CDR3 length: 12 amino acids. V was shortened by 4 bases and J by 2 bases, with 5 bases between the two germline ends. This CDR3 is CASSWDNTEAFF. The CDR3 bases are TGTGCCAGCAGCTGGGATAACACTGAAGCTTTCTTT. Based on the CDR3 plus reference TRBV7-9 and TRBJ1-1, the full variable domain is DTGVSQNPRHKITKRGQNVTFRCDPISEHNRLYWYRQTLGQGPEFLTYFQNEAQLEKSRLLSDRFSAERPKGSFSTLEIQRTEQGDSAMYLCASSWDNTEAFFGQGTRLTVV.

CDR3 protein: CASSETQGLGYTF. DNA of the CDR3: TGTGCCAGCAGTGAAACCCAGGGGCTTGGCTACACCTTC. The rearrangement uses TRBV2 and TRBJ1-2; the D gene is possibly TRBD1 (6 bases). This CDR3 has 13 residues. Trimming shortened V by 2 bases and J by 7 bases, and 11 bases separated the two germline ends. Germline values: CDR1 SNHLY, CDR2 FYNNEI. Full variable domain (outside the CDR3, taken from reference TRBV2 and TRBJ1-2): EPEVTQTPSHQVTQMGQEVILRCVPISNHLYFYWYRQILGQKVEFLVSFYNNEISEKSEIFDDQFSVERPDGSNFTLKIRSTKLEDSAMYFCASSETQGLGYTFGSGTRLTVV.

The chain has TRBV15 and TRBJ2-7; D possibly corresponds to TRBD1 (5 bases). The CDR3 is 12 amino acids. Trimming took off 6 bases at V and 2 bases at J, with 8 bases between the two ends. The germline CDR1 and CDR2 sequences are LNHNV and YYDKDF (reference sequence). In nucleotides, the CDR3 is TGTGCCACCAGGGGGCCGACCTACGAGCAGTACTTC. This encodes CATRGPTYEQYF.

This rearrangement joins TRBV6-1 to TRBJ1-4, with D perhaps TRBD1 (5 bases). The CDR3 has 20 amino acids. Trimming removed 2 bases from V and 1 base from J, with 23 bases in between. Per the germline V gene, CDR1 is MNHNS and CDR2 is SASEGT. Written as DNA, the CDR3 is TGTGCCAGCAGTGAAACCCCCAGGGATGGAGGAGGAGGAACTAATGAAAAACTGTTTTTT. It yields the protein CASSETPRDGGGGTNEKLFF.

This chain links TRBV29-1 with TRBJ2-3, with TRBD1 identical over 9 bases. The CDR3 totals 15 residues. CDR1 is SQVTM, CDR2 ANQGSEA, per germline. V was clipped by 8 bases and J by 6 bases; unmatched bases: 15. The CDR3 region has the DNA TGCAGCACCCTGCCGGGACAGGGCGTTACGGATACGCAGTATTTT. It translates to CSTLPGQGVTDTQYF.

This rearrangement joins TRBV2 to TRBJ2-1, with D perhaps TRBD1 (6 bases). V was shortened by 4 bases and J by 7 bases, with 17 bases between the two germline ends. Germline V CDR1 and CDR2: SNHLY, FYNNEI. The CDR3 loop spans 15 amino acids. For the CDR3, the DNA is TGTGCCAGCAGTGCGTGGCAGGGGCTACGGAATGAGCAGTTCTTC. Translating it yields CASSAWQGLRNEQFF.

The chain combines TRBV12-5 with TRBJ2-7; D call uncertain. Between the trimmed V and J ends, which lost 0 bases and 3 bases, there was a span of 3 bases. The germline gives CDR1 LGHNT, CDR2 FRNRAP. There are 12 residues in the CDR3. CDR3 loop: CASGLVFYEQYF. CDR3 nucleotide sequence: TGTGCTAGTGGTTTGGTATTCTACGAGCAGTACTTC.

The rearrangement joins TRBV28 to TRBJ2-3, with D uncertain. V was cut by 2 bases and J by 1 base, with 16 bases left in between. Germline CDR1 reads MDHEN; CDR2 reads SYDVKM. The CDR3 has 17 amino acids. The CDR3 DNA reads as TGTGCCAGCAGTTTAATCGCCTCCCCCCTGGGCACAGATACGCAGTATTTT. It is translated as CASSLIASPLGTDTQYF.

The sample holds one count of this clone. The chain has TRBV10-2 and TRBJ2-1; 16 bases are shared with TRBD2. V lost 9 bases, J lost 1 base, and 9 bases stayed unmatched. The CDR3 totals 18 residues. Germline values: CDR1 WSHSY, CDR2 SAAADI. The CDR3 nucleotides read TGCGCCAGTATGATGGGACTAGCGGGAGGGTGGTCCTACAATGAGCAGTTCTTC. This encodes CASMMGLAGGWSYNEQFF.

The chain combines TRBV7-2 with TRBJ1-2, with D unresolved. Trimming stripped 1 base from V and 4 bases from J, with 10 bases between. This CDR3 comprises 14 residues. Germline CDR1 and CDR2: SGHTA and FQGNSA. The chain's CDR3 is CASSLDGRFYGYTF. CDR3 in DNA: TGTGCCAGCAGCTTAGATGGCCGCTTCTATGGCTACACCTTC.

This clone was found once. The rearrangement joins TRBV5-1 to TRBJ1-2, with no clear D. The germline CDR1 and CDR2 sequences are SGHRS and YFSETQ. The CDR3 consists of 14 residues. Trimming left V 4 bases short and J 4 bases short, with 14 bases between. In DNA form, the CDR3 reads TGCGCCAGCAGCCCAACATCGGAGGGCTATGGCTACACCTTC. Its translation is CASSPTSEGYGYTF.

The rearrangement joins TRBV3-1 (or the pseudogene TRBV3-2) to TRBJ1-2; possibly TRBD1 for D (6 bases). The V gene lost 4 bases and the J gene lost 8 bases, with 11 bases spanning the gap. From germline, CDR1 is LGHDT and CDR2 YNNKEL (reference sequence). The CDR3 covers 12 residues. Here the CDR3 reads CASSPGQRGYTF. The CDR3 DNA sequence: TGTGCCAGCAGCCCGGGACAACGGGGCTACACCTTC.

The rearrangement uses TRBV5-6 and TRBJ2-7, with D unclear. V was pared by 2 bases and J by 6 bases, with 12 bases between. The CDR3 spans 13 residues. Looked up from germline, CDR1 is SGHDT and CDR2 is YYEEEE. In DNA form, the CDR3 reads TGTGCCAGCAGCTTCTCCTACATCCGCGAGCAGTACTTC. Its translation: CASSFSYIREQYF.

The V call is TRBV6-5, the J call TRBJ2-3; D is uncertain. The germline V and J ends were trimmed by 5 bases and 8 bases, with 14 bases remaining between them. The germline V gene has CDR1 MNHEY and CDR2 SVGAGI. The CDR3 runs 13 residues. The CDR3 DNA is TGTGCCAGCAGTCCTCATTCCCGCGGTACGCAGTATTTT. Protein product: CASSPHSRGTQYF.

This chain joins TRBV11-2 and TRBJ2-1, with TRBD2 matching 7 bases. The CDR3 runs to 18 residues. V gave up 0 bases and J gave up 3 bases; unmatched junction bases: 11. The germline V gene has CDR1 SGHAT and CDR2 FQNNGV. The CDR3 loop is CASSLDSWASGNYNEQFF. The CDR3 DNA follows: TGTGCCAGCAGCTTAGATTCTTGGGCTAGCGGAAACTACAATGAGCAGTTCTTC.

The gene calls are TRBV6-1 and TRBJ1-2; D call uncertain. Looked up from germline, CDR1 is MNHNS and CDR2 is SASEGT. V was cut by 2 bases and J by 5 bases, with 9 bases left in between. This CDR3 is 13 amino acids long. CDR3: CASSENLNYGYTF. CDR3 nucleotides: TGTGCCAGCAGTGAAAACCTCAATTATGGCTACACCTTC.

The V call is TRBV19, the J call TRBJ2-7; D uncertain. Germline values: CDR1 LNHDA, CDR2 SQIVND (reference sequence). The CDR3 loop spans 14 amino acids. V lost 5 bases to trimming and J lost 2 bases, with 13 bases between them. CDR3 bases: TGTGCCAGTAGTCCTATATCTGGAGCCTACGAGCAGTACTTC. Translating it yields CASSPISGAYEQYF.

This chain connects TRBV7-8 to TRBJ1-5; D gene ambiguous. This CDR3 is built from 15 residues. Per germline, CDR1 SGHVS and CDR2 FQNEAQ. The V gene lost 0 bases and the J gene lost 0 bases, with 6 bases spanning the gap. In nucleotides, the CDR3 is TGTGCCAGCAGCTTAGCGTGGGGTAGCAATCAGCCCCAGCATTTT. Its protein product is CASSLAWGSNQPQHF.

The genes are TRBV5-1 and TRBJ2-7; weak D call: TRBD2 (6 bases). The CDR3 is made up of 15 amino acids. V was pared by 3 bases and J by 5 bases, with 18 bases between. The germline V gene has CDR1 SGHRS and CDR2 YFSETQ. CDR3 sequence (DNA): TGCGCCAGCAGCTCCCTGACTAGTGGTCGGGACGAGCAGTACTTC. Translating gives CASSSLTSGRDEQYF.

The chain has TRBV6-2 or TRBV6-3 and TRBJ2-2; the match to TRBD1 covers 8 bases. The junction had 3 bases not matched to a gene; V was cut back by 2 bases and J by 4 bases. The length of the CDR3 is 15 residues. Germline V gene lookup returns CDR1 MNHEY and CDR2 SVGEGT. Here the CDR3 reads CASSYETGVTGELFF. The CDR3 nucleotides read TGTGCCAGCAGTTACGAGACAGGGGTCACCGGGGAGCTGTTTTTT.

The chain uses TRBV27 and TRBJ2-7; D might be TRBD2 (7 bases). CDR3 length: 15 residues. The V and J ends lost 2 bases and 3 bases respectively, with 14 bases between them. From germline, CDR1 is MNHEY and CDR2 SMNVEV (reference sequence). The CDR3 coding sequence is TGTGCCAGCAGTTTAAGGGGGGGTCTGGGCTACGAGCAGTACTTC. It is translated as CASSLRGGLGYEQYF.

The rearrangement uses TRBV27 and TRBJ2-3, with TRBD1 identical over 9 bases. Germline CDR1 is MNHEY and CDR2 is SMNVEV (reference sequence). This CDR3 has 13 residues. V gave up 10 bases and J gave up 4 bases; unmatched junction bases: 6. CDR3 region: CATRTGVADTQYF. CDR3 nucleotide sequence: TGTGCCACCCGGACAGGGGTGGCAGATACGCAGTATTTT.

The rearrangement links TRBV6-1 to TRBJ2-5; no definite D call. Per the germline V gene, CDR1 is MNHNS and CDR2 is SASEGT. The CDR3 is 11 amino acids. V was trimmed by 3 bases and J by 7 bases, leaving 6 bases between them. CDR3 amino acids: CASSEVRTQYF. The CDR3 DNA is TGTGCCAGCAGTGAGGTTCGGACCCAGTACTTC.

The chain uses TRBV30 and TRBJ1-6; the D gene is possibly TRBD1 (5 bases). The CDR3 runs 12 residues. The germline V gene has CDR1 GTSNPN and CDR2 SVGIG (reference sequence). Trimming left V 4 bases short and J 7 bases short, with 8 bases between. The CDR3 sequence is CAWKDSNSPLHF. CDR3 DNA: TGTGCCTGGAAAGACAGCAATTCACCCCTCCACTTT.

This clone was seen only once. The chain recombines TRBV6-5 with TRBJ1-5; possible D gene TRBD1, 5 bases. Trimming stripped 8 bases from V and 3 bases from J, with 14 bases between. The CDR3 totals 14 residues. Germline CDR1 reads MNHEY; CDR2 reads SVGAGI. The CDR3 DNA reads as TGTGCCAGCCGGGACGCTCACCCCAATCAGCCCCAGCATTTT. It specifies CASRDAHPNQPQHF.

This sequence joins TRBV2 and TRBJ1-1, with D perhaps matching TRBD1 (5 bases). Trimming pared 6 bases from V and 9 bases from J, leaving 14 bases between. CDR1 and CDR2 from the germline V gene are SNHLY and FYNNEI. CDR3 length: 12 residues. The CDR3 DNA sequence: TGTGCCAGCAGATCCGACAGAGCCCAAGCTTTCTTT. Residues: CASRSDRAQAFF.

The CDR3 DNA reads TGTGCCAGCAGGTCACAGGTGGACAGCCTGGAGCAGTTCTTC. This gives the protein CASRSQVDSLEQFF. The chain recombines TRBV5-5 with TRBJ2-1; D possibly corresponds to TRBD1 (6 bases). Trimming took off 5 bases at V and 10 bases at J, with 19 bases between the two ends. The CDR3 is 14 amino acids. CDR1 and CDR2 (germline): SGHKS, YYEKEE (reference sequence).

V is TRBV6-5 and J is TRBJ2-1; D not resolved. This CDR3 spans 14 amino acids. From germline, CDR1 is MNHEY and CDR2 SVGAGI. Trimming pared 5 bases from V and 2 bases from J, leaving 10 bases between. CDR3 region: CASSRAAAYNEQFF. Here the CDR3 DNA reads TGTGCCAGCAGTCGGGCTGCGGCCTACAATGAGCAGTTCTTC.

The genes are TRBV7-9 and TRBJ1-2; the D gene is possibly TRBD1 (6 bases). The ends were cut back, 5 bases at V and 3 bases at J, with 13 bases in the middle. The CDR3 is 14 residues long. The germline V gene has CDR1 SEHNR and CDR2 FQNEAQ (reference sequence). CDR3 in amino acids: CASSPPQGHYGYTF. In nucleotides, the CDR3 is TGTGCCAGCAGCCCCCCCCAGGGGCACTATGGCTACACCTTC.